This T cell receptor beta chain was obtained from a study of blood T cell repertoires in COVID-19. Background on the study: T cells, B-cell-depleted T cells, or PBMCs provided the cDNA or gDNA that served as material.

Assay: immunoSEQ multiplex PCR; the TCRdb copy retains only in-frame clones and omits some. Of about 67,000 clones listed, approximately 87% are singletons. The CDR3 consists of 15 residues. Trimming took off 6 bases at V and 3 bases at J, with 17 bases between the two ends. CDR1 and CDR2 from the germline V gene are LNHDA and SQIVND (reference sequence). Sequenced sample: peripheral blood. The rearrangement links TRBV19 to TRBJ1-1; D unresolved. The sequence was obtained from a woman in her sixties with acute or convalescent COVID-19. The chain's CDR3 is CASRRPGSRDTEAFF. DNA of the CDR3: TGTGCCAGTAGGCGCCCTGGAAGCCGGGACACTGAAGCTTTCTTT.